This record concerns one T cell receptor (beta chain) sequence. Its antigen is undetermined. Given a much more abundant clone one base away, this may be a read error. The record originates from a study of CD8 T cells in ankylosing spondylitis. Overall study findings and caveats: Earlier authors reported some of these motif variants in reactive arthritis synovial fluid and blood. Seemingly distinctive of ankylosing spondylitis blood was a TCR beta motif formed by eight highly homologous variants. There was reportedly significant enrichment of clones that were disease-linked in matched ankylosing spondylitis synovial fluid.

Per the germline V gene, CDR1 is SGHRS and CDR2 is YFSETQ. The CDR3 extends over 14 amino acids. TCRdb re-derived calls from the 5' RACE reads in MiXCR, one entry per CDR3 protein. Altogether a few hundred thousand distinct CDR3 sequences are present, 20% to 25% being singletons, with the ten largest covering roughly a sixth. This clonotype originated in a male donor with ankylosing spondylitis. Material for sequencing was blood, either unsorted or a sorted T cell fraction (not recorded which). The J gene is TRBJ1-4, the V gene TRBV5-1, with D possibly matching TRBD1 (6 bases). The CDR3 DNA follows: TGCGCCAACAGCTTGGACAGCAGTAATGAAAAACTGTTTTTT. Translation: CANSLDSSNEKLFF.